Each of the 21 T cell receptor beta chains below was sequenced from the same sample in a study of blood T cell repertoires in COVID-19. Some clones are missing from TCRdb's copy, which holds only in-frame ones; the method was immunoSEQ multiplex PCR. The sample yields 200,000 to 250,000 clones, around 89% seen once. The specimen was PBMCs or T cells enriched from blood (not recorded which). The receptors derive from a man in his thirties or forties who had recovered from COVID-19.

The V gene is TRBV27, the J gene TRBJ1-2; perhaps TRBD1 as D (5 bases). The V and J ends lost 3 bases and 8 bases respectively, with 13 bases between them. Germline assignment: CDR1 MNHEY and CDR2 SMNVEV (reference sequence). CDR3 length: 13 amino acids. CDR3 DNA sequence: TGTGCCAGCAGTTTGGTCCGGGGGGACGGCTACACCTTC. Its translation is CASSLVRGDGYTF.

Only one count was recorded for this clone. The CDR3 reads CAMGASYEQYF. The CDR3 DNA sequence: TGTGCCATGGGGGCTAGCTACGAGCAGTACTTC. V gene TRBV10-3 combines with J gene TRBJ2-7, with D possibly matching TRBD1 (6 bases). The CDR3 has 11 residues. Looked up from germline, CDR1 is ENHRY and CDR2 is SYGVKD. Trimming removed 9 bases from V and 3 bases from J, with 9 bases in between.

The V call is TRBV4-1, the J call TRBJ1-2; 8 bases line up with TRBD1. This CDR3 is 14 amino acids long. V lost 3 bases to trimming and J lost 6 bases; unmatched junction nucleotides: 6. Germline CDR1 is MGHRA and CDR2 is YSYEKL. The CDR3, as DNA: TGCGCCAGCAGCCAGTCACAGGGGGAGAATGGCTACACCTTC. It yields the protein CASSQSQGENGYTF.

The chain joins TRBV6-5 to TRBJ2-1; TRBD2 agrees at 12 bases. The germline V gene has CDR1 MNHEY and CDR2 SVGAGI. J was trimmed by 8 bases and V by 1 base; bases with no gene match: 6. CDR3 length: 16 residues. The CDR3 here is CASSYLTSGSGDEQFF. CDR3 sequence (DNA): TGTGCCAGCAGTTACTTGACTAGCGGGAGTGGGGATGAGCAGTTCTTC.

The chain is built from TRBV10-1 and TRBJ2-5; TRBD2 might be the D (6 bases). Trimming pared 0 bases from V and 9 bases from J, leaving 14 bases between. CDR3 length equals 14 residues. Germline CDR1 WNHNN, CDR2 SYGVQD (reference sequence). CDR3 amino acids: CASSESRGRGSQYF. CDR3 coding DNA: TGCGCCAGCAGTGAGTCTCGGGGCCGGGGGTCCCAGTACTTC.

The chain employs TRBV28 and TRBJ2-7; possibly TRBD1 for D (6 bases). The CDR3 has 14 residues. Trimming pared 5 bases from V and 1 base from J, leaving 12 bases between. Germline CDR1 MDHEN, CDR2 SYDVKM. The CDR3 is CASSHNRDSYEQYF. The CDR3 nucleotides read TGTGCCAGCAGTCATAACAGGGATTCCTACGAGCAGTACTTC.

The rearrangement links TRBV27 to TRBJ1-3, with a possible D match to TRBD1 (5 bases). The germline gives CDR1 MNHEY, CDR2 SMNVEV (reference sequence). V was clipped by 6 bases and J by 0 bases, with 12 bases between them. The CDR3 is 15 residues long. The CDR3, as DNA: TGTGCCAGCAGCCCGGGGGTTCGCTCTGGAAACACCATATATTTT. It encodes CASSPGVRSGNTIYF.

V and J are TRBV11-2 and TRBJ2-7; D is perhaps TRBD1 (6 bases). The CDR3 covers 14 residues. Germline V gene data show CDR1 as SGHAT and CDR2 as FQNNGV. The V end lost 1 base, the J end lost 6 bases, and 13 bases lay between the germline ends. In nucleotides, the CDR3 is TGTGCCAGCAGCTTAGGGCCTTTAGGGGGCGAGCAGTACTTC. Its protein product is CASSLGPLGGEQYF. Using reference TRBV11-2 and TRBJ2-7 for the parts outside the CDR3, the full variable domain is EAGVAQSPRYKIIEKRQSVAFWCNPISGHATLYWYQQILGQGPKLLIQFQNNGVVDDSQLPKDRFSAERLKGVDSTLKIQPAKLEDSAVYLCASSLGPLGGEQYFGPGTRLTVT.

This clone was observed a handful of times. V and J are TRBV30 and TRBJ1-1, with D possibly being TRBD1 (6 bases). V was shortened by 3 bases and J by 0 bases, with 8 bases between the two germline ends. Germline CDR1 is GTSNPN and CDR2 is SVGIG (reference sequence). CDR3 size: 13 residues. CDR3 residues: CAWRRQVNTEAFF. CDR3 nucleotide sequence: TGTGCCTGGAGGCGACAGGTGAACACTGAAGCTTTCTTT. Variable domain in full (rest from reference TRBV30 and TRBJ1-1): SQTIHQWPATLVQPVGSPLSLECTVEGTSNPNLYWYRQAAGRGLQLLFYSVGIGQISSEVPQNLSASRPQDRQFILSSKKLLLSDSGFYLCAWRRQVNTEAFFGQGTRLTVV.

The chain recombines TRBV7-2 with TRBJ2-3; 8 bases are shared with TRBD2. Germline assignment: CDR1 SGHTA and CDR2 FQGNSA. The junction had 11 bases not matched to a gene; V was cut back by 1 base and J by 5 bases. The CDR3 contains 17 residues. CDR3 nucleotides: TGTGCCAGCAGCTTAGTGGGGAAAGCGGGAGCGGGAGATACGCAGTATTTT. Its translation is CASSLVGKAGAGDTQYF. The variable domain in full, completed from reference TRBV7-2 and TRBJ2-3, reads GAGVSQSPSNKVTEKGKDVELRCDPISGHTALYWYRQSLGQGLEFLIYFQGNSAPDKSGLPSDRFSAERTGGSVSTLTIQRTQQEDSAVYLCASSLVGKAGAGDTQYFGPGTRLTVL.

The chain combines TRBV27 with TRBJ1-5, with D uncertain. Trimming removed 10 bases at V and 2 bases at J, with 12 bases between. The CDR3 covers 13 residues. Germline CDR1 and CDR2: MNHEY and SMNVEV (reference sequence). The CDR3 region is CATARWGNQPQHF. The DNA for the CDR3 is TGTGCCACCGCCAGGTGGGGCAATCAGCCCCAGCATTTT.

This rearrangement joins TRBV27 to TRBJ2-1; D is possibly TRBD2 (5 bases). V gave up 5 bases and J gave up 5 bases, with 19 bases separating them. This CDR3 comprises 16 residues. Germline-derived CDR1 and CDR2 are MNHEY and SMNVEV (reference sequence). The CDR3 region is CASSRSRLAAHNEQFF. The CDR3 region has the DNA TGTGCCAGCAGTCGCTCCCGGCTAGCTGCCCACAATGAGCAGTTCTTC.

The V and J genes are TRBV12-5 and TRBJ2-2, with D hard to call. The CDR3 contains 16 residues. Between the trimmed V and J ends, which lost 0 bases and 0 bases, there was a span of 8 bases. Germline CDR1 LGHNT, CDR2 FRNRAP. Here the CDR3 DNA reads TGTGCTAGTGGTTTGGTATATTCCGCGAACACCGGGGAGCTGTTTTTT. It codes for CASGLVYSANTGELFF.

This clone has only one observation. The chain uses TRBV7-2 and TRBJ2-5; a weak D match, TRBD2 (5 bases). Trimming removed 5 bases at V and 1 base at J, with 23 bases between. The CDR3 sequence is 18 residues long. Germline V gene data show CDR1 as SGHTA and CDR2 as FQGNSA. CDR3 sequence (DNA): TGTGCCAGCAGCCCCCTACTTGCGGTACGGCTAGCCCAAGAGACCCAGTACTTC. Encoded protein: CASSPLLAVRLAQETQYF. Looking up the rest from reference TRBV7-2 and TRBJ2-5 gives the full variable domain: GAGVSQSPSNKVTEKGKDVELRCDPISGHTALYWYRQSLGQGLEFLIYFQGNSAPDKSGLPSDRFSAERTGGSVSTLTIQRTQQEDSAVYLCASSPLLAVRLAQETQYFGPGTRLLVL.

V gene TRBV6-5 combines with J gene TRBJ1-1; D remains unclear. V was pared by 0 bases and J by 0 bases, with 8 bases between. CDR3 length: 15 residues. CDR1 MNHEY and CDR2 SVGAGI come from the germline V gene. The CDR3 nucleotides are TGTGCCAGCAGTTACTCCCTGAGCATGAACACTGAAGCTTTCTTT. As protein: CASSYSLSMNTEAFF.

The CDR3 spells CASSPSLRFVGQEDEQFF. Written as DNA, the CDR3 is TGTGCCAGCAGTCCCTCCCTTCGCTTCGTAGGACAGGAAGATGAGCAGTTCTTC. The genes are TRBV27 and TRBJ2-1; 7 bases fit TRBD1. The germline V gene has CDR1 MNHEY and CDR2 SMNVEV (reference sequence). The trim removed 5 bases at V and 8 bases at J, leaving 21 bases unmatched. The CDR3 spans 18 residues.

The chain combines TRBV6-4 with TRBJ2-2, with D unclear. Trimming stripped 0 bases from V and 2 bases from J, with 10 bases between. The CDR3 sequence is 16 residues long. From germline, CDR1 is MRHNA and CDR2 SNTAGT. The CDR3 region has the DNA TGTGCCAGCAGTGACTCGCTCGAGTCTAACACCGGGGAGCTGTTTTTT. Translating it yields CASSDSLESNTGELFF.

CDR3 loop: CASSTRDSTYEQYF. CDR3 DNA sequence: TGTGCCAGCAGCACCCGGGACAGTACCTACGAGCAGTACTTC. The chain employs TRBV5-4 and TRBJ2-7; 7 positions match TRBD1. Germline trimming cut 4 bases from V and 2 bases from J; bases unmatched to any gene: 6. Germline V lookup: CDR1 SGHNT, CDR2 YYREEE (reference sequence). CDR3 length: 14 residues.

This sequence joins TRBV10-2 and TRBJ2-5; 12 bases are a match to TRBD2. CDR1 is WSHSY and CDR2 is SAAADI in the germline V gene. V lost 2 bases and J lost 6; bases outside the gene matches: 7. The CDR3 contains 16 residues. DNA of the CDR3: TGCGCCAGCAGTGAGAAATCTAGCGGGAGGGCAAAGACCCAGTACTTC. Amino acids: CASSEKSSGRAKTQYF.

The J gene is TRBJ2-7, the V gene TRBV5-4; weak D call: TRBD2 (7 bases). CDR1 is SGHNT, CDR2 YYREEE, per germline (reference sequence). This CDR3 is built from 15 residues. With 0 bases removed from V and 6 bases from J, the gap between germline ends came to 16 bases. CDR3 bases: TGTGCCAGCAGCTTGGCCGGGGGGCGCCTCGGCGAGCAGTACTTC. Encoded protein: CASSLAGGRLGEQYF.

The chain combines TRBV24-1 with TRBJ2-7; tentative D call: TRBD2 (7 bases). The CDR3 has 15 amino acids. Between the trimmed V and J ends, which lost 3 bases and 1 base, there was a span of 12 bases. The germline gives CDR1 KGHDR, CDR2 SFDVKD. CDR3 protein: CATSDHGGRSYEQYF. Here the CDR3 DNA reads TGTGCCACCAGTGATCACGGGGGGCGATCCTACGAGCAGTACTTC.